Presented here are 18 T cell receptor beta chains from one specimen sequenced in a study of OX40 agonist ivuxolimab in advanced cancers. The method behind the library was the immunoSEQ multiplex PCR assay. Imported from immuneACCESS, the table was reduced by TCRdb to in-frame sequences with V and J called. These copies leave out some clones; in studies compared against another copy, an unresolved V gene accounts for under half, and the cause of the remainder is not known. The sample table holds about 40,000 clones, of which approximately 89% were seen once. The biggest ten clones account for approximately 13% of the sample. This specimen was CD4+ or CD8+ T cells sorted from blood, taken in a trial of the OX40 agonist ivuxolimab. These receptors were obtained from an adult with an advanced solid tumor such as melanoma, head and neck, liver or kidney cancer.

The rearrangement links TRBV9 to TRBJ2-7; 11 bases line up with TRBD1. CDR1 is SGDLS and CDR2 is YYNGEE in the germline V gene. V was clipped by 4 bases and J by 1 base; unmatched bases: 10. The CDR3 length is 17 residues. The CDR3 nucleotides read TGTGCCAGCAGCACTCCGATGGGGACAGGGGGTTCCTACGAGCAGTACTTC. Translated: CASSTPMGTGGSYEQYF.

The chain links TRBV6-5 to TRBJ2-7, with a weak D call TRBD1 (6 bases). Germline CDR1 reads MNHEY; CDR2 reads SVGAGI. This CDR3 spans 13 amino acids. Trimming removed 6 bases from V and 3 bases from J, with 12 bases in between. The CDR3 DNA reads as TGTGCCAGCAGCCTCTCGGACAGCTACGAGCAGTACTTC. Translation gives CASSLSDSYEQYF.

The chain combines TRBV29-1 with TRBJ2-5; D may be TRBD1 (5 bases). The germline V gene has CDR1 SQVTM and CDR2 ANQGSEA. Trimming shortened V by 7 bases and J by 3 bases, and 12 bases separated the two germline ends. The CDR3 loop spans 12 amino acids. Here the CDR3 reads CSAGAVKETQYF. The CDR3 nucleotides are TGCAGCGCTGGGGCCGTCAAAGAGACCCAGTACTTC.

The J gene is TRBJ2-2, the V gene TRBV5-1; 9 nucleotides match TRBD1. The CDR3 runs to 18 residues. V shed 2 bases, J shed 3 bases, and the junction held 11 bases outside the gene matches. Looked up from germline, CDR1 is SGHRS and CDR2 is YFSETQ. The CDR3 sequence is CASSFRDRVFSDTGELFF. CDR3 DNA sequence: TGCGCCAGCAGCTTCCGGGACAGGGTGTTTTCGGACACCGGGGAGCTGTTTTTT.

This chain links TRBV10-2 with TRBJ1-2; the match to TRBD1 covers 8 bases. The germline V gene encodes CDR1 WSHSY and CDR2 SAAADI. Trimming removed 2 bases from V and 6 bases from J; junction bases left unmatched: 8. The CDR3 is made up of 15 amino acids. The CDR3 region is CASSERAGGLNGYTF. CDR3 in DNA: TGCGCCAGCAGTGAGAGAGCAGGGGGCTTAAATGGCTACACCTTC.

CDR3 sequence: CASSAGAAGNEQFF. The CDR3 region has the DNA TGCGCCAGCAGCGCCGGGGCAGCGGGCAATGAGCAGTTCTTC. V gene TRBV10-1 combines with J gene TRBJ2-1; a possible D gene is TRBD2 (6 bases). The CDR3 is 14 amino acids. In germline, CDR1 is WNHNN, CDR2 SYGVQD (reference sequence). The V end lost 6 bases, the J end lost 6 bases, and 15 bases lay between the germline ends.

CDR3 sequence: CASSQAGLAGAYNEQFF. CDR3 DNA: TGCGCCAGCAGCCAAGCCGGTCTAGCGGGGGCATACAATGAGCAGTTCTTC. The genes are TRBV4-3 and TRBJ2-1, with 10 positions matching TRBD2. V shed 1 base, J shed 4 bases, and the junction held 7 bases outside the gene matches. The CDR3 is 17 amino acids. Germline lookup yields CDR1 LGHNA and CDR2 YSLEER.

V gene TRBV4-1 combines with J gene TRBJ1-1; D is unclear. From germline, CDR1 is MGHRA and CDR2 YSYEKL. The ends were cut back, 4 bases at V and 7 bases at J, with 10 bases in the middle. The CDR3 has 12 amino acids. The CDR3 protein is CASSRDLGEAFF. In nucleotides, the CDR3 is TGCGCCAGCAGCCGAGACTTAGGTGAAGCTTTCTTT.

The rearrangement uses TRBV11-2 and TRBJ1-1; TRBD1 might be the D (5 bases). The V and J ends lost 7 bases and 8 bases respectively, with 17 bases between them. CDR3 length equals 13 residues. Per germline, CDR1 SGHAT and CDR2 FQNNGV. The DNA for the CDR3 is TGTGCCAGCACCCTGGGTCCGGGACTCGAAGCTTTCTTT. Encoded protein: CASTLGPGLEAFF.

The J gene is TRBJ2-7, the V gene TRBV6-1; tentatively, D is TRBD2 (7 bases). Germline CDR1 is MNHNS and CDR2 is SASEGT. V was cut by 6 bases and J by 5 bases, with 20 bases left in between. CDR3 length equals 15 residues. The CDR3 DNA is TGTGCCAGCAGAGTTCTGGGGGGGCCCTTGAACGAGCAGTACTTC. Residues: CASRVLGGPLNEQYF.

The chain has TRBV7-9 and TRBJ2-5, with 8 bases identical to TRBD2. This CDR3 comprises 15 residues. The germline gives CDR1 SEHNR, CDR2 FQNEAQ (reference sequence). The trim removed 3 bases at V and 7 bases at J, leaving 10 bases unmatched. The CDR3 region is CASSFDGGASGTQYF. CDR3 DNA sequence: TGTGCCAGCAGCTTCGACGGGGGGGCATCGGGGACCCAGTACTTC.

The CDR3 spells CASSLVDGYTF. The CDR3 bases are TGTGCCAGCAGCTTAGTAGATGGCTACACCTTC. The chain combines TRBV7-5 with TRBJ1-2. TRBV7-5 is a known pseudogene. The CDR3 sequence is 11 residues long.

The chain couples TRBV5-4 to TRBJ2-5; TRBD2 is a possible D gene (7 bases). The V and J ends lost 6 bases and 3 bases respectively, with 15 bases between them. The CDR3 sequence is 14 residues long. The germline V gene encodes CDR1 SGHNT and CDR2 YYREEE (reference sequence). CDR3 coding DNA: TGTGCCAGCACCTTAAGGGGGGGGGAAGAGACCCAGTACTTC. This sequence encodes CASTLRGGEETQYF.

V is TRBV11-3 and J is TRBJ2-2; a weak D match, TRBD2 (7 bases). Germline assignment: CDR1 SGHNT and CDR2 YENEEA. The V end lost 2 bases, the J end lost 3 bases, and 10 bases lay between the germline ends. The CDR3 is 15 amino acids. The CDR3 region is CASSLTGRDTGELFF. DNA of the CDR3: TGTGCCAGCAGCTTAACAGGGAGGGACACCGGGGAGCTGTTTTTT.

This chain connects TRBV7-8 to TRBJ2-1; 9 positions agree with TRBD1. The CDR3 is 13 residues long. Looked up from germline, CDR1 is SGHVS and CDR2 is FQNEAQ. The junction had 8 bases not matched to a gene; V was cut back by 8 bases and J by 9 bases. CDR3 residues: CASWGQGNPEQFF. CDR3 coding DNA: TGTGCCAGCTGGGGACAGGGTAACCCTGAGCAGTTCTTC.

The chain employs TRBV9 and TRBJ1-2; 9 bases are shared with TRBD1. The V segment lost 1 base and the J segment 0 bases; nucleotides outside the gene matches: 1. Germline CDR1 reads SGDLS; CDR2 reads YYNGEE. CDR3 length: 15 amino acids. CDR3 DNA sequence: TGTGCCAGCAGCGTACGGACAGGGGCTAACTATGGCTACACCTTC. This encodes CASSVRTGANYGYTF.

The chain employs TRBV15 and TRBJ2-3, with D tentatively TRBD2 (6 bases). The germline gives CDR1 LNHNV, CDR2 YYDKDF (reference sequence). The germline V and J ends were trimmed by 5 bases and 0 bases, with 15 bases remaining between them. The CDR3 spans 16 residues. The CDR3 DNA is TGTGCCACCAGCGACCCTCCCGGAGGGAGCACAGATACGCAGTATTTT. This codes for CATSDPPGGSTDTQYF.

This clone is categorized as medium-sized. V and J are TRBV6-5 and TRBJ1-1; no reliable D call. This CDR3 has 11 residues. Trimming cost V 7 bases and J 11 bases, with 14 bases left between them. Germline CDR1 MNHEY, CDR2 SVGAGI. CDR3 protein: CASIHGVRAFF. CDR3 DNA sequence: TGTGCCAGCATCCACGGGGTACGCGCTTTCTTT.